This TCR beta chain is from a study of shared clonotypes between healthy human individuals (dated by TCRdb to 2018 to 2020). At the level of the whole study: Two women and a few men aged 18 to 49 years were included in the cohort. For each donor, three plates each were used for CD4 naive and CD4 memory, two plates were used for CD8 naive, and one plate was used for CD8 memory. To estimate repertoire size and how much clonotypes are shared between individuals, the study performed deep sequencing of blood TCR repertoires from five healthy adults. To increase sequencing depth and limit assay-specific biases, TCR repertoire library preparation and sequencing were carried out by different laboratories using diverse techniques. Per donor, leukapheresis produced somewhere between about 0.94 and 9 billion PBMCs. The investigation overall reported the following: Incomplete sequencing was indicated by rarefaction of sorted-subset datasets, despite the large sequencing depth. Sampling was restricted to blood, and TCR repertoires in tissue are likely to differ from TCR repertoires in blood. Compared with non-shared clonotypes, the clonotypes found in all four sorted-subset donors had higher generation probabilities. Larger estimated clonotype richness was generally found for naive subsets than for memory subsets. Because the study included a small number of donors, the genetic and exposure-history diversity represented was limited. Pairwise subsampling indicated that sequencing depth was expected to affect the degree of clonotype sharing among donors. When four donors were compared, the shared fraction of clonotypes was 5% to 6.5% for naive CD4, about 4% for naive CD8, 2.3% for memory CD4, and less than 0.45% for memory CD8.

Healthy HIV-negative adults with no recently reported acute infections or vaccinations were included as donors. Only Caucasian adults living in Nashville, Tennessee, USA were represented among the donors. CD4+ T cells were enriched by magnetic negative selection, after which naive cells were positively selected on CD45RA and the negative fraction was taken as the memory subset. Blood was collected by leukapheresis, and PBMCs were isolated by Ficoll-Histopaque density gradient centrifugation and then cryopreserved in liquid nitrogen vapor phase. Analytical flow cytometry was used to check the purity and quantity of every magnetically sorted T cell population. Each sorted fraction had its genomic DNA isolated and then quantified by UV absorbance on a Nanodrop 2000c. With regard to this clone: Its antigen remains unidentified. No much larger clone is present one base from it, and per-base qualities are unavailable.

TCR CDR3 regions were amplified from genomic DNA by multiplex PCR using the deep immunoSEQ assay. Extracted genomic DNA from each cell subset was spread evenly across all wells of several immunoSEQ 96-well plates, with each plate serving as a replicate. For sorted subsets, around 0.2 ug genomic DNA, equal to 30,000 or so T cell genomes, was loaded into each replicate PCR. Purified libraries were quantified with a Qubit 3.0 fluorometer, sized on a Bioanalyzer 2100, and re-quantified with the KAPA Library Quantification kit. Every immunoSEQ 96-well plate was sequenced on a separate single-read 150-cycle Illumina NextSeq 550 flow cell. In the source study's methods: The immunoSEQ output contained only junctional sequences without quality scores, so filtering could not match that applied to full-length reads. Sequences were annotated with PyIR, a Python wrapper for IgBLAST v1.9, and V/J genes and CDR3 were assigned using IMGT germline references. Reads were removed for weak V/J assignments (E-value above 1e-6), missing CDR3, stop codons, out-of-frame junctions, or ambiguous translated residues. V3J clonotypes were defined as sequences sharing an identical inferred V gene, J gene, and CDR3 amino acid sequence. Percentage overlap between repertoires was calculated by dividing the number of shared unique clonotypes by the size of the smaller repertoire. Repertoire richness was assessed with RTK rarefaction, the Chao1 estimator, and Recon v2.1 estimates of unobserved clonotypes. For all TCRbeta clonotypes obtained by the gDNA method from a handful of donors, generation probabilities were computed with OLGA. TCRdb provides this immuneACCESS table in a form limited to in-frame rearrangements. Some clones are lacking; in checked studies, under half of them reflect an unresolved V gene, and why the rest are absent is not known. The V and J calls and clone size are taken from that table; D and trimming were inferred from the DNA. The sample yields 2 million to 2.5 million clones; approximately 93% were counted once. The ten largest clones add up to about 0.39% of the sample.

The TCR was taken from a man aged 18 to 35 in good health. Some clones in this sample may be carry-over from other donors' samples. Sequenced input: naive CD4+ T cells from PBMCs. Per the publication, the cell subset or site label means: CD45RA+ positively selected.

The CDR3 region has the sequence CASSDPPGTNNEQFF. Read as DNA, the sequence is TGTGCCAGCAGCGACCCCCCCGGGACTAACAATGAGCAGTTCTTC. The V and J segments used are TRBV9 and TRBJ2-1, with 7 bases aligning to TRBD2. CDR3 length: 15 amino acids, cysteine to phenylalanine. The CDR3 DNA has 45 bases and is translated from base 1. Per the germline V gene, SGDLS is the CDR1 and YYNGEE is the CDR2. V is cut back by 3 bases and J by 5 bases, with 8 bases in the junction unmatched.